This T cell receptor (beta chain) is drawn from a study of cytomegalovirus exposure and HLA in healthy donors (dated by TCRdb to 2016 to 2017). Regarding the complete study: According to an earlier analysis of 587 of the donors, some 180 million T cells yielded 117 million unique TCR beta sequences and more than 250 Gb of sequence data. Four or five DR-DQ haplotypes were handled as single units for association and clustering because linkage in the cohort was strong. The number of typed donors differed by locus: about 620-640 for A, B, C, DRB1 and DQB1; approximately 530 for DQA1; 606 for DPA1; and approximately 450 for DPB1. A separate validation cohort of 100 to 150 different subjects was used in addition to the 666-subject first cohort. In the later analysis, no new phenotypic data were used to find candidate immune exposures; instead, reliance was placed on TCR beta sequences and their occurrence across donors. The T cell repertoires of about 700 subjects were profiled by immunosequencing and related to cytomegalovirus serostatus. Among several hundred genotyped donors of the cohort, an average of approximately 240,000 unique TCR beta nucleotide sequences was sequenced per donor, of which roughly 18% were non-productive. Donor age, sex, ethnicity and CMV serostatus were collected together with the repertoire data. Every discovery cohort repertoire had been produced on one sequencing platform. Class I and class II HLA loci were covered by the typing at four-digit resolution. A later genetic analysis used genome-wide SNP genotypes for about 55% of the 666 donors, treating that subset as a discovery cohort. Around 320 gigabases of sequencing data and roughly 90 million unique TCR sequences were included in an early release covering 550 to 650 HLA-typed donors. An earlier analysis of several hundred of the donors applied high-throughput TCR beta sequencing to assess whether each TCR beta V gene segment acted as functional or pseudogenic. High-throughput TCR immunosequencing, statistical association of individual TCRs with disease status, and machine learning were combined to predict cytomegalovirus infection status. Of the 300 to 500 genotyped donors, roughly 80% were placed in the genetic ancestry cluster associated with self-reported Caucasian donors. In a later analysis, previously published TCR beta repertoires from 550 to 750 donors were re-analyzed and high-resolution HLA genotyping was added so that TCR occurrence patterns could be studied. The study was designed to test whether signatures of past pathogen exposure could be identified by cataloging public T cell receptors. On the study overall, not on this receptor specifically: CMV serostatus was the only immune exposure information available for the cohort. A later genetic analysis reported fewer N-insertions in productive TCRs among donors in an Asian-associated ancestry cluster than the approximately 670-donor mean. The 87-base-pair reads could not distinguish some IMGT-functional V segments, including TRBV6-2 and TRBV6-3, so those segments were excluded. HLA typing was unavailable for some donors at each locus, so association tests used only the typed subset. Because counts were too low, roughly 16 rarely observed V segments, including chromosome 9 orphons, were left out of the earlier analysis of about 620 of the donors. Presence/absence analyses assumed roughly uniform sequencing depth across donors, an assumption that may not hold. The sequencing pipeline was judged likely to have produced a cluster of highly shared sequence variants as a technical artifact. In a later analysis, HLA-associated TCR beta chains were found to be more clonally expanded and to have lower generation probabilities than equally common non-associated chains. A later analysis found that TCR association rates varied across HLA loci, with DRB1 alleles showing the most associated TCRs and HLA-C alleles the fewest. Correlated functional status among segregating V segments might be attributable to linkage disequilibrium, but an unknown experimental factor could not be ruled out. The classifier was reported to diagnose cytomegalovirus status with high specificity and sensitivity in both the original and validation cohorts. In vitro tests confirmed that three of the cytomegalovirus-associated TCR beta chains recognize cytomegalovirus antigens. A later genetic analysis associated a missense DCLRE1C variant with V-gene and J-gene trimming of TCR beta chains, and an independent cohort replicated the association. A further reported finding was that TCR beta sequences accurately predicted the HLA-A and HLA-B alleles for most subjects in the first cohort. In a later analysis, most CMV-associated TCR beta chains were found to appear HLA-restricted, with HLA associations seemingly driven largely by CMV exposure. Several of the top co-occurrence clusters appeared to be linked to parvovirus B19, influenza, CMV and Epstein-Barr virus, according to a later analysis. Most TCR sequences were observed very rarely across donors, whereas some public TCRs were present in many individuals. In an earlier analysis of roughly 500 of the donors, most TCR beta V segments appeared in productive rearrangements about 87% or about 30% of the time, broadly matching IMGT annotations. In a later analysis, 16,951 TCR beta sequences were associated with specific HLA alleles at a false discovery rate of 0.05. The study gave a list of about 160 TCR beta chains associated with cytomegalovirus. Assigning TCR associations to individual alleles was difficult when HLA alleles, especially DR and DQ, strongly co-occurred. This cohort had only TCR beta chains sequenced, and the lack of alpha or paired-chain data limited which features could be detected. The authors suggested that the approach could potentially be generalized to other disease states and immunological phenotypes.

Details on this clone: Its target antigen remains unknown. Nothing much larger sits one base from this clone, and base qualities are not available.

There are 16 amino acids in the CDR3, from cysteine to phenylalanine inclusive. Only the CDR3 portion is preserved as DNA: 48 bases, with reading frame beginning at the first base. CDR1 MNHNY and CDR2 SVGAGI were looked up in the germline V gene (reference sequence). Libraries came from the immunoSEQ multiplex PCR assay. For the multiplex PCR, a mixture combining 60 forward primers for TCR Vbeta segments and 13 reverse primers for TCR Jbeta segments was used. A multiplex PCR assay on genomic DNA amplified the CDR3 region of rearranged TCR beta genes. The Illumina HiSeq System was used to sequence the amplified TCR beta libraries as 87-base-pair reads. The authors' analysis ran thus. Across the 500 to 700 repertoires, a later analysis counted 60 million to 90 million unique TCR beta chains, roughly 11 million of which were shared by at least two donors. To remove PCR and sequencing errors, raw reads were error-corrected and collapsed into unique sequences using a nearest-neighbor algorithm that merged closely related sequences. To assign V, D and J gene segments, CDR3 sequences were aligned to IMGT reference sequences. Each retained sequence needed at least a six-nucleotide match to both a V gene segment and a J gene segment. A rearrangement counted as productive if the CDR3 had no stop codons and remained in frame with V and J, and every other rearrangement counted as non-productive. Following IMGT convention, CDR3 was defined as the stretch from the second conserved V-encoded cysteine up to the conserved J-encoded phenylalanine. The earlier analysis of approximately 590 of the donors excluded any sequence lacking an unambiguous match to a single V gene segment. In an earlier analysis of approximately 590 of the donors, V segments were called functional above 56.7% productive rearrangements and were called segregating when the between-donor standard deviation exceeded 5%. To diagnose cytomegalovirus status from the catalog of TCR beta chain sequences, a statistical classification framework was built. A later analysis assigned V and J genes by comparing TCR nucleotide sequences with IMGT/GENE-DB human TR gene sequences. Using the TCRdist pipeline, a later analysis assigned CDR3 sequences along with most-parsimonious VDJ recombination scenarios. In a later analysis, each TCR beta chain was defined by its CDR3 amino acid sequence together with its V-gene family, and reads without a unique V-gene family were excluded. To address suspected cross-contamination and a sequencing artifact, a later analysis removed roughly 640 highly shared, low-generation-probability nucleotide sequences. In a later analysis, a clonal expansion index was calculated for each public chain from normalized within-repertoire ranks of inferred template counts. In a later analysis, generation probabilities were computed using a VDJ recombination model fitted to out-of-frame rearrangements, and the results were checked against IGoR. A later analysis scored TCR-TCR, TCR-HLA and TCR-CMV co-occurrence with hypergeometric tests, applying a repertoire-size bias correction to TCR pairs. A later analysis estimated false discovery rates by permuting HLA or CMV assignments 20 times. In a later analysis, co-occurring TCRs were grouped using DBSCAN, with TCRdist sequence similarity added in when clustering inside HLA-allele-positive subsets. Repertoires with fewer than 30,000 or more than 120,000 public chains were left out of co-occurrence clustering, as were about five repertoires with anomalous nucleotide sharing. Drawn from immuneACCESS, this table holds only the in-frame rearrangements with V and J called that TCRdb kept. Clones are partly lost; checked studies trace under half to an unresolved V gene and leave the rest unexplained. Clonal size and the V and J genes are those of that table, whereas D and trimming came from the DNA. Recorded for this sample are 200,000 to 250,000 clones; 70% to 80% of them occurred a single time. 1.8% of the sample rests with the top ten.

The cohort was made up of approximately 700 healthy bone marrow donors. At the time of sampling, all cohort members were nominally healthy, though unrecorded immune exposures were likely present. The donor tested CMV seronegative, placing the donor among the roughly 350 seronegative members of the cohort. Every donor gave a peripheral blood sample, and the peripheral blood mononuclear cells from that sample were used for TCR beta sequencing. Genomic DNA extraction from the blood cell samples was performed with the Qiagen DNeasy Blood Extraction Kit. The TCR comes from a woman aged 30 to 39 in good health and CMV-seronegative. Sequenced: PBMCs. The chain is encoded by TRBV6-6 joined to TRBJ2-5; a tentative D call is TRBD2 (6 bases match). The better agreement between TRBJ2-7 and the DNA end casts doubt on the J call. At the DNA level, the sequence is TGTGCCAGCAGTTTTCCCGGTCCCAGCGGGTTCTACGAGCAGTACTTC. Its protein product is CASSFPGPSGFYEQYF.